This is a list of T cell receptor beta chains from one sample in a study of metastatic and nonmetastatic thyroid tumors. TCRdb reprocessed the PCR reads using MiXCR. This table holds 30,000 to 35,000 clones, 35% to 40% found once. Input material: tumor tissue. Receptor source: a female donor with papillary thyroid cancer or a benign thyroid nodule (not recorded which). Some clones in this sample may be carry-over from other donors' samples. CDR3s include the opening cysteine and the closing phenylalanine or tryptophan. Fields, in order: D gene, CDR3 length, J gene, V gene, CDR3 protein. A D gene is named only where the DNA matches it firmly.

d_gene: .
len: 15
j_gene: TRBJ1-2
v_gene: TRBV11-3
CDR3aa: CASSLSGDTNYVYTF

d_gene: TRBD2
len: 15
j_gene: TRBJ2-3
v_gene: TRBV9
CDR3aa: CASSQTGTNTDTQYF

d_gene: TRBD1
len: 14
j_gene: TRBJ1-6
v_gene: TRBV11-2
CDR3aa: CASRDTGGRTPLHF

d_gene: TRBD2
len: 17
j_gene: TRBJ2-1
v_gene: TRBV28
CDR3aa: CASSPGVVSSGSNEQFF

d_gene: TRBD2
len: 15
j_gene: TRBJ2-7
v_gene: TRBV4-1
CDR3aa: CASSQPLAGGGEQYF

d_gene: .
len: 14
j_gene: TRBJ1-2
v_gene: TRBV30
CDR3aa: CAWSVQSYLTGYTF

d_gene: .
len: 15
j_gene: TRBJ1-2
v_gene: TRBV15
CDR3aa: CATSRDKAAAGGYTF

d_gene: TRBD1
len: 12
j_gene: TRBJ1-2
v_gene: TRBV9
CDR3aa: CASTTGGDGYTF

d_gene: TRBD1
len: 14
j_gene: TRBJ2-3
v_gene: TRBV2
CDR3aa: CAGLRDRLADTQYF

d_gene: TRBD2
len: 16
j_gene: TRBJ2-1
v_gene: TRBV27
CDR3aa: CASTQRAGGVVYEQFF

d_gene: .
len: 12
j_gene: TRBJ2-2
v_gene: TRBV7-2
CDR3aa: CASSLVVGELFF

d_gene: TRBD1
len: 15
j_gene: TRBJ2-7
v_gene: TRBV12-3/TRBV12-4
CDR3aa: CASSDYYRGPDEQYF

d_gene: .
len: 15
j_gene: TRBJ2-6
v_gene: TRBV18
CDR3aa: CASSRLEGGANVLTF

d_gene: .
len: 16
j_gene: TRBJ2-1
v_gene: TRBV27
CDR3aa: CAITQRSWGVVYEQFF

d_gene: .
len: 14
j_gene: TRBJ2-5
v_gene: TRBV7-2
CDR3aa: CASTFALHQETQYF